Following are 20 T cell receptor beta chains from one sample sequenced in a study of chemoradiotherapy in HPV16-positive cancers. TCRdb's copy holds only in-frame clones and misses some; the assay was immunoSEQ multiplex PCR. The top ten hold around a sixth of the sample, which has thousands of clones, 60% to 85% seen once. The sample was gathered from a patient who underwent chemoradiotherapy. Receptor source: a human donor with HPV-associated anogenital cancer.

V and J are TRBV6-1 and TRBJ1-3; D is possibly TRBD1 (6 bases). Trimming pared 6 bases from V and 4 bases from J, leaving 16 bases between. The CDR3 contains 15 residues. The germline V gene has CDR1 MNHNS and CDR2 SASEGT. The CDR3 loop reads CASSMGGAEGNTIYF. CDR3 DNA: TGTGCCAGCAGCATGGGGGGCGCGGAGGGAAACACCATATATTTT.

The genes are TRBV28 and TRBJ1-1; 7 bases fit TRBD1. Germline V CDR1 and CDR2: MDHEN, SYDVKM. The CDR3 sequence is 15 residues long. The ends lost 6 bases at V and 7 bases at J; junction bases unmatched: 14. CDR3 residues: CASSLPTGLKGEAFF. The CDR3, as DNA: TGTGCCAGCAGCTTGCCGACAGGGTTGAAGGGTGAAGCTTTCTTT.

CDR3 nucleotides: TGTGCCAGCAGCCATGGTTACGAGCAGTACTTC. This encodes CASSHGYEQYF. This chain connects TRBV11-2 to TRBJ2-7; D is ambiguous. CDR1 and CDR2 (germline): SGHAT, FQNNGV. The CDR3 is made up of 11 amino acids. The V gene lost 5 bases and the J gene lost 4 bases, with 6 bases spanning the gap.

This chain connects TRBV6-1 to TRBJ2-7, with D perhaps given as TRBD1 or TRBD2 (6 bases each). V lost 0 bases and J 7 bases, leaving 19 bases between the germline ends. Germline loops: CDR1 MNHNS, CDR2 SASEGT. The CDR3 totals 16 residues. CDR3 sequence reads: CASSEAKWGPAGEQYF. In DNA, the CDR3 is TGTGCCAGCAGTGAAGCGAAGTGGGGGCCGGCGGGGGAGCAGTACTTC.

The chain has TRBV7-3 and TRBJ1-1; D uncertain. Germline V gene data show CDR1 as SGHTA and CDR2 as FQGTGA. Trimming removed 1 base from V and 5 bases from J, with 8 bases in between. This CDR3 has 13 residues. As DNA, the CDR3 is TGTGCCAGCAGCTTAATGATGAGGACTGAAGCTTTCTTT. The encoded protein is CASSLMMRTEAFF.

The V call is TRBV6-5, the J call TRBJ2-1, with D perhaps matching TRBD2 (5 bases). Trimming took 6 bases from V and 7 from J, leaving 13 bases between them. The CDR3 is made up of 13 amino acids. From germline, CDR1 is MNHEY and CDR2 SVGAGI. The CDR3 sequence: CASRRGRRNEQFF. CDR3 coding DNA: TGTGCCAGCAGGCGAGGACGGAGGAATGAGCAGTTCTTC.

The chain recombines TRBV30 with TRBJ1-6; D gene uncertain. Trimming took 4 bases from V and 4 from J, leaving 11 bases between them. In germline, CDR1 is GTSNPN, CDR2 SVGIG (reference sequence). The CDR3 sequence is 14 residues long. The CDR3, as DNA: TGTGCCTGGAAGGCAGACCCGTATAATTCACCCCTCCACTTT. Its protein is CAWKADPYNSPLHF.

This clone turned up a few times. The genes are TRBV27 and TRBJ2-1; D is perhaps TRBD1 or TRBD2 (5 bases each). The CDR3 loop spans 16 amino acids. V gave up 6 bases and J gave up 4 bases, with 19 bases separating them. The germline V gene encodes CDR1 MNHEY and CDR2 SMNVEV (reference sequence). DNA of the CDR3: TGTGCCAGCAGCTCTACCTCCTTTGGGGGTTACAATGAGCAGTTCTTC. Translation: CASSSTSFGGYNEQFF.

This chain joins TRBV7-8 and TRBJ1-1, with no clear D. The CDR3 contains 16 residues. V was clipped by 1 base and J by 0 bases, with 12 bases between them. Germline CDR1 SGHVS, CDR2 FQNEAQ. In nucleotides, the CDR3 is TGTGCCAGCAGCTTAGTAGCGGCTTACATGAACACTGAAGCTTTCTTT. It codes for CASSLVAAYMNTEAFF.

The rearrangement links TRBV10-3 to TRBJ1-2; TRBD1 agrees at 7 bases. This CDR3 comprises 13 residues. From germline, CDR1 is ENHRY and CDR2 SYGVKD. V shed 11 bases, J shed 7 bases, and the junction held 13 bases outside the gene matches. CDR3 nucleotide sequence: TGTGCCGTCCGAGACAGGGCCGGACCTGGCTACACCTTC. Encoded protein: CAVRDRAGPGYTF.

The gene calls are TRBV7-9 and TRBJ1-5, with 8 bases fitting TRBD1. The CDR3 is 18 residues long. After removal of 5 bases from V and 1 base from J, the junction contained 13 bases not matched to a gene. Germline values: CDR1 SEHNR, CDR2 FQNEAQ (reference sequence). CDR3 nucleotide sequence: TGTGCCAGCAGCCTAAGGACAGGGTGCCTGGGGAGCAATCAGCCCCAGCATTTT. It codes for CASSLRTGCLGSNQPQHF.

V usage is TRBV19 and J usage is TRBJ2-3; 10 bases are a match to TRBD2. The CDR3 totals 16 residues. With 2 bases clipped from V and 3 bases from J, the junction kept 5 bases outside the gene matches. Germline values: CDR1 LNHDA, CDR2 SQIVND (reference sequence). CDR3 coding DNA: TGTGCCAGTAGTATACTTCCTAGCGGGGGAACAGATACGCAGTATTTT. This gives the protein CASSILPSGGTDTQYF. Variable domain in full (rest from reference TRBV19 and TRBJ2-3): DGGITQSPKYLFRKEGQNVTLSCEQNLNHDAMYWYRQDPGQGLRLIYYSQIVNDFQKGDIAEGYSVSREKKESFPLTVTSAQKNPTAFYLCASSILPSGGTDTQYFGPGTRLTVL.

The chain recombines TRBV27 with TRBJ2-3; no definite D call. Germline loops: CDR1 MNHEY, CDR2 SMNVEV (reference sequence). Trimming took off 2 bases at V and 4 bases at J, with 10 bases between the two ends. This CDR3 contains 14 residues. The CDR3 region has the DNA TGTGCCAGCAGTTTAATCAATGGAGCAGATACGCAGTATTTT. Translating gives CASSLINGADTQYF.

This clone is judged large (0.1 to 1%). CDR3 in amino acids: CASSEVRDRETDTQYF. The DNA for the CDR3 is TGTGCCAGCAGTGAAGTCCGGGACAGGGAGACAGATACGCAGTATTTT. The chain combines TRBV6-1 with TRBJ2-3, with 9 bases identical to TRBD1. CDR3 length equals 16 residues. The germline gives CDR1 MNHNS, CDR2 SASEGT. Trimming cost V 1 base and J 3 bases; bases outside gene matches: 5.

The genes are TRBV15 and TRBJ1-3, with TRBD1 as a possible D gene (5 bases). V was pared by 4 bases and J by 8 bases, with 9 bases between. Germline lookup yields CDR1 LNHNV and CDR2 YYDKDF (reference sequence). The CDR3 runs to 12 residues. CDR3 loop: CATSMQGDTIYF. The CDR3 nucleotides are TGTGCCACCAGCATGCAAGGGGACACCATATATTTT.

The J gene is TRBJ1-5, the V gene TRBV12-5; D unresolved. The V end lost 1 base, the J end lost 3 bases, and 7 bases lay between the germline ends. CDR1 LGHNT and CDR2 FRNRAP come from the germline V gene. There are 14 residues in the CDR3. The CDR3 is CASGLGQTNQPQHF. In nucleotides, the CDR3 is TGTGCTAGTGGTTTGGGTCAAACCAATCAGCCCCAGCATTTT.

The V and J genes are TRBV6-1 and TRBJ2-7; TRBD1 matches at 11 bases. The trim removed 6 bases at V and 5 bases at J, leaving 3 bases unmatched. Germline assignment: CDR1 MNHNS and CDR2 SASEGT. The CDR3 consists of 13 residues. The CDR3 is CASSKGQGDEQYF. CDR3 DNA: TGTGCCAGCAGCAAGGGACAGGGGGACGAGCAGTACTTC.

The sample holds a few counts of this clone. The CDR3 DNA is TGCGCCAGCAGCTTAGACAGGGCAGATACGCAGTATTTT. Translated: CASSLDRADTQYF. The chain joins TRBV5-1 to TRBJ2-3; 7 bases map to TRBD1. V shed 2 bases and J 4 bases; nucleotides not matched to a gene: 1. Germline V lookup: CDR1 SGHRS, CDR2 YFSETQ. The CDR3 is made up of 13 amino acids.

This chain uses TRBV28 with TRBJ1-1; TRBD1 matches 7 bases. This CDR3 region has 14 residues. Germline CDR1 reads MDHEN; CDR2 reads SYDVKM. Germline trimming cut 6 bases from V and 5 bases from J; bases unmatched to any gene: 9. The CDR3 sequence: CASSLQGPQTEAFF. Written as DNA, the CDR3 is TGTGCCAGCAGCCTACAGGGGCCTCAGACTGAAGCTTTCTTT.

This chain links TRBV15 with TRBJ2-5, with TRBD2 as a possible D gene (5 bases). The CDR3 is 13 residues long. CDR1 LNHNV and CDR2 YYDKDF come from the germline V gene (reference sequence). V lost 5 bases, J lost 5 bases, and 12 bases lay in between. The CDR3 nucleotides are TGTGCCACCAGCCAAGACTACGTGGAGACCCAGTACTTC. The encoded protein is CATSQDYVETQYF.